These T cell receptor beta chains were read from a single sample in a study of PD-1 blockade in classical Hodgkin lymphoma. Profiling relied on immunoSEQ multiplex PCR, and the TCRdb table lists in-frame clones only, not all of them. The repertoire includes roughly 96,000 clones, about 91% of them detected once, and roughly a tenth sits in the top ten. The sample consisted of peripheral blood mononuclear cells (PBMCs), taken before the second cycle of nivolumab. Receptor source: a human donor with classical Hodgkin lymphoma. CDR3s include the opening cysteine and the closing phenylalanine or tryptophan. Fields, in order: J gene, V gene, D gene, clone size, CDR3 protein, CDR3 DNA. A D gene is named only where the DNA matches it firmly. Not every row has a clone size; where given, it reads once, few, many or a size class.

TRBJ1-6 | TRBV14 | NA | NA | CASGGVGSPLHF | TGTGCCAGCGGGGGAGTGGGCTCACCCCTCCACTTT
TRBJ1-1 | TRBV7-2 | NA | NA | CASSLAGTYTEAFF | TGTGCCAGCAGCTTGGCCGGGACCTACACTGAAGCTTTCTTT
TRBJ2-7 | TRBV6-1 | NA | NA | CASSDSTHEQYF | TGTGCCAGCAGTGATAGTACCCACGAGCAGTACTTC
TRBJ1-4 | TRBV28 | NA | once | CASSSWDLGEKLFF | TGTGCCAGCAGTTCCTGGGACCTAGGTGAAAAACTGTTTTTT
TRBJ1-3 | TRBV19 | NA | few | CASTTAGGPGNTIYF | TGTGCCAGCACCACCGCCGGGGGTCCTGGAAACACCATATATTTT
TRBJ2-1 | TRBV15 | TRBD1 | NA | CATSNLQGDEQFF | TGTGCCACCAGCAACCTTCAGGGGGACGAGCAGTTCTTC
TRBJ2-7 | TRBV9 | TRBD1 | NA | CASSTRQGTYEQYF | TGTGCCAGCAGCACACGACAGGGAACCTACGAGCAGTACTTC
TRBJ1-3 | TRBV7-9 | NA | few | CASSFAGSGNTIYF | TGTGCCAGCAGCTTCGCAGGGAGTGGAAACACCATATATTTT
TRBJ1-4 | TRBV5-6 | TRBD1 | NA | CASSFWAGQAEKLFF | TGTGCCAGCAGTTTCTGGGCGGGACAGGCCGAAAAACTGTTTTTT
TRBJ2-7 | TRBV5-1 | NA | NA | CASSLTVSYEQYF | TGCGCCAGCAGCTTGACCGTCTCGTACGAGCAGTACTTC
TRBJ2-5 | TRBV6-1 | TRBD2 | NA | CASQSGGAQETQYF | TGTGCCAGCCAGAGCGGGGGGGCCCAAGAGACCCAGTACTTC
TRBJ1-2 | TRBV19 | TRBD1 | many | CASTRDRLNGYTF | TGTGCCAGTACCCGGGACAGGTTAAATGGCTACACCTTC
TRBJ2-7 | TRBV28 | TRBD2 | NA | CASSFSGSSSYEQYF | TGTGCCAGCAGTTTTAGCGGGAGTAGCTCCTACGAGCAGTACTTC
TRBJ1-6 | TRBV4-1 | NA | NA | CASSQVNGLSPLHF | TGCGCCAGCAGCCAAGTAAATGGACTTTCACCCCTCCACTTT
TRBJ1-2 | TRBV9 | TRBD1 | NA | CASSVDPGQGAYGYTF | TGTGCCAGCAGCGTGGACCCCGGACAGGGTGCGTATGGCTACACCTTC
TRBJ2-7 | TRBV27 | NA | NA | CASSLTDSSFNYEQYF | TGTGCCAGCAGCTTAACAGACAGTAGTTTTAACTACGAGCAGTACTTC
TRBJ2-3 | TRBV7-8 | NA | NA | CASSLEGRDTQYF | TGTGCCAGCAGCTTAGAAGGGAGAGATACGCAGTATTTT
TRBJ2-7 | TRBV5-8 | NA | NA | CASSPGPHSYEQYF | TGTGCCAGCAGCCCCGGACCCCATTCCTACGAGCAGTACTTC
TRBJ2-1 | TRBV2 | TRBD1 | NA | CASTGDRVSEQFF | TGTGCCAGCACCGGGGACAGGGTCAGTGAGCAGTTCTTC
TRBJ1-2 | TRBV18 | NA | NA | CASSPPTSGNYGYTF | TGTGCCAGCTCACCGCCAACTTCGGGCAACTATGGCTACACCTTC
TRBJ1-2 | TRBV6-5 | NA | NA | CASSQNSGSIYGYTF | TGTGCCAGCAGTCAGAATAGCGGTTCTATTTATGGCTACACCTTC
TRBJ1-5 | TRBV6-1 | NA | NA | CASSGRDAGFQPQHF | TGTGCCAGCAGTGGCCGAGACGCGGGGTTCCAGCCCCAGCATTTT
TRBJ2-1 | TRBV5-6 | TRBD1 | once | CASSLGQGVYNEQFF | TGTGCCAGCAGCTTGGGGCAGGGGGTATACAATGAGCAGTTCTTC
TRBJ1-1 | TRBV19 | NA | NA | CASSIQLNTEAFF | TGTGCCAGTAGTATACAGTTGAACACTGAAGCTTTCTTT
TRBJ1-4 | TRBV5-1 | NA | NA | CASSLFGAEDEKLFF | TGCGCCAGCAGCTTGTTTGGGGCTGAGGACGAAAAACTGTTTTTT
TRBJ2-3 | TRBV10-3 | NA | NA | CAIRVGQDTQYF | TGTGCCATCAGGGTAGGGCAAGATACGCAGTATTTT
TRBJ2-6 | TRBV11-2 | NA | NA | CASSFGYTGTGANVLTF | TGTGCCAGCAGCTTCGGGTATACAGGGACTGGGGCCAACGTCCTGACTTTC